These 23 T cell receptor beta chains were sequenced from one sample in a study of molecular identifiers for immune sequencing clone quantification. MiXCR was run by TCRdb on the PCR reads, yielding one entry per CDR3 protein. The sample has under 800,000 distinct CDR3 sequences, 25% seen once. The sample consisted of naive CD8+ T cells from blood, with Jurkat cell RNA spiked in. Indicated subset: FACS-sorted CD8+CD4-CCR7+CD45RA+ naive T cells. The receptors here all came from a human donor in good health. Some libraries in this study had Jurkat cell RNA spiked in.

This clonotype was detected only a few times. The V call is TRBV11-1, the J call TRBJ2-1, with 12 bases lining up with TRBD2. The ends lost 5 bases at V and 10 bases at J; junction bases unmatched: 9. The CDR3 has 15 amino acids. Per germline, CDR1 SGHAT and CDR2 FQDESV (reference sequence). The CDR3 here is CASSATSGGAGEQFF. CDR3 nucleotide sequence: TGTGCCAGCAGCGCGACTAGCGGGGGTGCTGGGGAGCAGTTCTTC.

For this clonotype: Since the CDR3 does not end with the conserved phenylalanine or tryptophan, this likely comes from a read error. This chain links TRBV29-1 with TRBJ1-1; TRBD1 aligns across 7 bases. This CDR3 region has 13 residues. Germline CDR1 is SQVTM and CDR2 is ANQGSEA. Losses at the gene ends were 6 bases for V and 1 base for J; bases not matched to a gene: 5. The CDR3 coding sequence is TGCAGCGTAAGGACAGGAACGAACACTGAAGCTTTCTCT. This translates into CSVRTGTNTEAFS.

This clonotype was counted at least ten times. The chain links TRBV13 to TRBJ2-3; perhaps TRBD2 as D (5 bases). Germline CDR1 reads PRHDT; CDR2 reads FYEKMQ (reference sequence). The V end lost 4 bases, the J end lost 0 bases, and 8 bases lay between the germline ends. The CDR3 is 14 residues long. CDR3 DNA sequence: TGTGCCAGCAGCTCGGACTTTAGCACAGATACGCAGTATTTT. Protein sequence: CASSSDFSTDTQYF.

A few counts support this clonotype. The genes are TRBV9 and TRBJ2-3; 7 bases align to TRBD2. This CDR3 region has 15 residues. V shed 0 bases and J 5 bases; nucleotides not matched to a gene: 6. Germline CDR1 reads SGDLS; CDR2 reads YYNGEE. As DNA, the CDR3 is TGTGCCAGCAGCGTAGCGGGAGGAGGTAAAGATACGCAGTATTTT. It is translated as CASSVAGGGKDTQYF.

This clonotype was seen a few times. The chain employs TRBV19 and TRBJ2-1, with unresolved D. Looked up from germline, CDR1 is LNHDA and CDR2 is SQIVND (reference sequence). The V and J ends lost 6 bases and 4 bases respectively, with 13 bases between them. This CDR3 comprises 14 residues. Written as DNA, the CDR3 is TGTGCCAGTAGCCGAGCTGGACCGTACAATGAGCAGTTCTTC. Its protein product is CASSRAGPYNEQFF. The variable domain in full, with the rest retrieved from reference TRBV19 and TRBJ2-1, is DGGITQSPKYLFRKEGQNVTLSCEQNLNHDAMYWYRQDPGQGLRLIYYSQIVNDFQKGDIAEGYSVSREKKESFPLTVTSAQKNPTAFYLCASSRAGPYNEQFFGPGTRLTVL.

The chain combines TRBV2 with TRBJ2-3, with a tentative D call TRBD1 (5 bases). With 2 bases removed from V and 4 bases from J, the gap between germline ends came to 13 bases. CDR3 size: 15 residues. The germline gives CDR1 SNHLY, CDR2 FYNNEI. The CDR3 protein is CASSEPQGRADTQYF. The CDR3 DNA is TGTGCCAGCAGTGAACCCCAGGGTAGAGCAGATACGCAGTATTTT.

Of note for this clonotype: One base away lies a much larger clone, so this may be a sequencing read error. The rearrangement joins TRBV4-3 to TRBJ2-7, with 10 bases matching TRBD1. The CDR3 loop spans 15 amino acids. CDR1 LGHNA and CDR2 YSLEER come from the germline V gene. The CDR3 coding sequence is TGCGCCGGCAGCCAAGACAGGGGGCACGGTTACGAGCAGTACTTC. As protein: CAGSQDRGHGYEQYF.

This clonotype was observed at least ten times. V gene TRBV5-1 combines with J gene TRBJ1-4; TRBD1 aligns across 7 bases. The V gene's germline CDR1 is SGHRS and CDR2 YFSETQ. The trim removed 4 bases at V and 5 bases at J, leaving 8 bases unmatched. CDR3 length: 15 residues. The CDR3 nucleotides read TGCGCCAGCAGCACGCGACAGGGTTTGAATGAAAAACTGTTTTTT. This sequence encodes CASSTRQGLNEKLFF.

V and J are TRBV6-2 or TRBV6-3 and TRBJ1-1; D not certain. The germline gives CDR1 MNHEY, CDR2 SVGEGT. V dropped 4 bases and J dropped 2 bases, with 8 bases sitting between them. The CDR3 runs to 13 residues. CDR3 sequence reads: CASSFWSNTEAFF. In DNA, the CDR3 is TGTGCCAGCAGTTTCTGGTCAAACACTGAAGCTTTCTTT.

Points on this clonotype: Given a much more abundant clone one base away, this may be a read error. CDR3 nucleotide sequence: TGTGCCAGCAGCGATGACAGGGCCCTTCGTGAAATACTGTTTTTT. Protein product: CASSDDRALREILFF. The gene calls are TRBV11-2 and TRBJ1-4; 7 nucleotides align to TRBD1. Germline CDR1 SGHAT, CDR2 FQNNGV. This CDR3 spans 15 amino acids. The variable domain in full, completed from reference TRBV11-2 and TRBJ1-4, reads EAGVAQSPRYKIIEKRQSVAFWCNPISGHATLYWYQQILGQGPKLLIQFQNNGVVDDSQLPKDRFSAERLKGVDSTLKIQPAKLEDSAVYLCASSDDRALREILFFGSGTQLSVL.

This clonotype was observed a handful of times. The chain recombines TRBV3-1 with TRBJ1-1; D uncertain. Per the germline V gene, CDR1 is LGHDT and CDR2 is YNNKEL (reference sequence). Trimming stripped 1 base from V and 0 bases from J, with 18 bases between. The CDR3 is 18 residues long. The CDR3 bases are TGTGCCAGCAGCCAAGGTTTTGGTCGCAGTAGAATGAACACTGAAGCTTTCTTT. Protein: CASSQGFGRSRMNTEAFF.

Comments on this clonotype: A junction end diverges from the germline sequence, so it may reflect a read error. This chain links TRBV20-1 with TRBJ2-1; 7 nucleotides line up with TRBD2. The germline CDR1 and CDR2 sequences are DFQATT and SNEGSKA (reference sequence). This CDR3 contains 16 residues. The chain's CDR3 is CSARDPRLAAYNGQFF. DNA of the CDR3: TGCAGTGCTAGAGACCCTCGGCTAGCGGCGTACAATGGGCAGTTCTTC.

This clonotype was seen more than once but under ten times. It may be a read error: a sequence one base away is much more abundant. Likely a read error: the CDR3 ends without its conserved phenylalanine or tryptophan. The rearrangement uses TRBV7-9 and TRBJ2-3; D gene uncertain. The CDR3 consists of 15 residues. Germline V CDR1 and CDR2: SEHNR, FQNEAQ (reference sequence). Trimming cost V 8 bases and J 2 bases, with 17 bases left between them. CDR3 bases: TGTGCCAGCGGCCTGTTATCGGTATTCACAGATACGCAGTATTCT. It specifies CASGLLSVFTDTQYS.

The chain uses TRBV20-1 and TRBJ2-7; 10 bases are a match to TRBD2. Germline V gene data show CDR1 as DFQATT and CDR2 as SNEGSKA (reference sequence). V lost 6 bases, J lost 3 bases, and 8 bases stayed unmatched. This CDR3 is built from 14 residues. CDR3 DNA sequence: TGCAGTGCAAAAGGACTAGCGGACCTCTACGAGCAGTACTTC. As protein: CSAKGLADLYEQYF.

Of note for this clonotype: A much bigger clone sits one base away, suggesting this may be a read error. V gene TRBV4-2 combines with J gene TRBJ1-1; D is perhaps TRBD1 (5 bases). The CDR3 is 17 residues long. The germline V gene has CDR1 LGHNA and CDR2 YNFKEQ. Trimming took 4 bases from V and 4 from J, leaving 22 bases between them. DNA of the CDR3: TGTGCCAGCAGCCGAGAAGGGGAGGGGAGGTTAGGCACTGAAGCTTTCTTT. It translates to CASSREGEGRLGTEAFF.

This clonotype was seen many times. The gene calls are TRBV27 and TRBJ2-5; D is possibly TRBD2 (6 bases). Germline assignment: CDR1 MNHEY and CDR2 SMNVEV (reference sequence). The CDR3 is made up of 10 amino acids. The V and J ends lost 8 bases and 8 bases respectively, with 9 bases between them. This chain's CDR3 is CASGDSTQYF. CDR3 nucleotides: TGTGCCAGCGGGGACTCCACCCAGTACTTC.

For this clonotype: This likely comes from a read error, as the CDR3 has no conserved phenylalanine or tryptophan at its end. The V gene is TRBV11-2, the J gene TRBJ2-7; D possibly corresponds to TRBD2 (5 bases). Germline values: CDR1 SGHAT, CDR2 FQNNGV. This CDR3 has 14 amino acids. Between the trimmed V and J ends, which lost 5 bases and 2 bases, there was a span of 13 bases. CDR3 protein: CASSTPELAYEQYI. For the CDR3, the DNA is TGTGCCAGCAGCACCCCCGAACTAGCCTACGAGCAGTACATC.

This clonotype came up a few times. The V and J genes are TRBV20-1 and TRBJ2-3, with D maybe TRBD1 (6 bases). V was clipped by 2 bases and J by 0 bases, with 21 bases between them. The CDR3 length is 18 residues. The V gene's germline CDR1 is DFQATT and CDR2 SNEGSKA (reference sequence). Written as DNA, the CDR3 is TGCAGTGCTAGACGTCCCGGGACATCACAAGTTAGCACAGATACGCAGTATTTT. Protein: CSARRPGTSQVSTDTQYF.

This clonotype was counted between two and nine times. J is TRBJ2-1 and V is TRBV5-6, with a tentative D call TRBD2 (5 bases). The CDR3 sequence is 14 residues long. V lost 0 bases to trimming and J lost 6 bases, with 10 bases between them. Germline-derived CDR1 and CDR2 are SGHDT and YYEEEE. The CDR3 is CASSLGSGFNEQFF. The CDR3 DNA reads as TGTGCCAGCAGCTTGGGGTCGGGGTTCAATGAGCAGTTCTTC. The variable domain in full, with the rest retrieved from reference TRBV5-6 and TRBJ2-1, is DAGVTQSPTHLIKTRGQQVTLRCSPKSGHDTVSWYQQALGQGPQFIFQYYEEEERQRGNFPDRFSGHQFPNYSSELNVNALLLGDSALYLCASSLGSGFNEQFFGPGTRLTVL.

This clonotype came up a few times. At one end the junction does not follow the germline gene, possibly because of a read error. The gene calls are TRBV9 and TRBJ2-5; D possibly uses TRBD1 or TRBD2 (5 bases each). The germline V gene encodes CDR1 SGDLS and CDR2 YYNGEE. The CDR3 covers 15 residues. This CDR3 reads CASSSGPGPEEIQYF. The CDR3 DNA is TGTGCCAGCAGCTCAGGGCCGGGACCAGAAGAGATCCAGTACTTC.

Regarding this clonotype: This could be a read error, since a much larger clone is one nucleotide away. Since the CDR3 does not end with the conserved phenylalanine or tryptophan, this likely comes from a read error. This sequence joins TRBV5-3 and TRBJ1-1; D call uncertain. TRBV5-3 is designated an ORF whose function remains uncertain. This CDR3 region has 11 residues. V was shortened by 8 bases and J by 5 bases, with 10 bases between the two germline ends. Written as DNA, the CDR3 is TGTGCCAGCAGCCGTCATACTGAAGCTTTCGTT. Its protein product is CASSRHTEAFV.

This clonotype was seen repeatedly, ten times or more. The rearrangement uses TRBV7-9 and TRBJ1-4; a possible D gene is TRBD1 (5 bases). V lost 1 base to trimming and J lost 7 bases, with 16 bases between them. The CDR3 runs 16 residues. Looked up from germline, CDR1 is SEHNR and CDR2 is FQNEAQ (reference sequence). The CDR3 nucleotides are TGTGCCAGCAGCTTAGGCATGGGGCGAGAGGCTGAAAAACTGTTTTTT. This sequence encodes CASSLGMGREAEKLFF.

This clonotype has at least ten counts. The V call is TRBV5-1, the J call TRBJ1-1, with D perhaps matching TRBD1 (5 bases). The V end lost 0 bases, the J end lost 5 bases, and 11 bases lay between the germline ends. Germline CDR1 and CDR2: SGHRS and YFSETQ. This CDR3 region has 14 residues. The CDR3: CASSLGEGLTEAFF. CDR3 in DNA: TGCGCCAGCAGCTTGGGCGAGGGGCTTACTGAAGCTTTCTTT.